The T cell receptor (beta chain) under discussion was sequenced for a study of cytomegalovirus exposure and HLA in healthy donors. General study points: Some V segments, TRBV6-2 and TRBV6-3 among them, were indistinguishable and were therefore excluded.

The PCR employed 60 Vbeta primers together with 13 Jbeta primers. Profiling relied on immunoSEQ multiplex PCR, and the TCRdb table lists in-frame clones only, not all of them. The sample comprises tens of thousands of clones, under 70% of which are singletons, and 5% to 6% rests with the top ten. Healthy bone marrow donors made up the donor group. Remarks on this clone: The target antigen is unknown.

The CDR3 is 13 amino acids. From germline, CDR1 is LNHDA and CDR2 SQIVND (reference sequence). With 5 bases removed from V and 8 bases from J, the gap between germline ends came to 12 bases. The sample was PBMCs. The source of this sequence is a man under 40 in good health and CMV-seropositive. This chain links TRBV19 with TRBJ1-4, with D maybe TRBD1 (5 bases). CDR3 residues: CASSGGLGEKLFF. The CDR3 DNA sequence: TGTGCCAGTAGTGGGGGACTTGGAGAAAAACTGTTTTTT.